The clone carrying this T cell receptor beta chain turned up a few times. What it binds is unknown. The authors ran a second PCR of about 6 to 11 cycles using a sample-barcoded 5' primer and a J-beta primer mix. TCRdb re-called the 5' RACE reads through MiXCR, storing one row per CDR3 protein. The profile shows some 850,000 distinct CDR3 sequences, roughly 24% of them singletons. This sample was included in a study of blood T cells in healthy people across ages. Points from the study as a whole: Researchers deemed the diversity estimates from one million T cells underestimates.

These data were likewise used in another study, on T cells of mothers and their children. That source notes: Amplification in the second PCR used the M1S primer, which added sample barcodes and 2-4 random nucleotides. Mothers gave over 9.5 million TCR beta CDR3 reads each, and children about 3 million each.

The source material was blood. This sequence originates from a boy between 10 and 17 years old in good health.

The CDR3 bases are TGTGCCAGCAGCCCCGGGCGGGGGGCCGAAGAGACCCAGTACTTC. Its protein product is CASSPGRGAEETQYF. V usage is TRBV7-9 and J usage is TRBJ2-1; 8 nucleotides line up with TRBD2. The J call may be incorrect, as the DNA end agrees better with TRBJ2-5. The CDR3 has 15 amino acids. CDR1 is SEHNR, CDR2 FQNEAQ, per germline (reference sequence).